Sequencing of this T cell receptor beta chain was carried out in a study of blood T cell repertoires in COVID-19 (dated by TCRdb to 2019 to 2021). The study in broad terms: Samples covering the acute and convalescent phases of COVID-19 were provided by collaborators in the United States, Italy and Spain. The prospective study material was composed of cDNA or gDNA derived from T cells, B-cell-depleted T cells, or PBMCs. Nearly every sample came with metadata listing a de-identified subject ID, COVID-19 status, age in years and sex. The dataset comprised deeply sampled blood TCRbeta repertoires from subjects exposed to, actively infected with, or recovered from COVID-19. Samples came from the ongoing ImmuneRACE study (first 160 participants) plus 1,254 subjects from 6 global collaborators. Where available, HLA class I and class II types were taken from metadata supplied by the sample provider and were not determined by assay-based typing. The repertoires were released in a freely available public database meant as a resource for research on the immune response to SARS-CoV-2. The investigation overall reported the following: How much clinical and demographic metadata was included differed by source and by participant, and the metadata was provided uncurated.

The germline V gene (reference sequence) supplies CDR1 PRHDT and CDR2 FYEKMQ. The CDR3 starts with the cysteine, ends with the phenylalanine, and has 14 residues. Left in the record is the CDR3 DNA by itself, 42 bases read in frame from the first base. Germline trimming: 3 bases from V, 8 bases from J; junction bases outside gene matches: 2. The immunoSEQ Assay, a bias-controlled multiplex PCR, was used to amplify TCRbeta CDR3 regions from genomic DNA. The authors' analysis ran thus. Within the assay, amplification of reference gene primers was used to estimate how many nucleated cells each sample contained. To quantify the absolute abundance of each unique TCRbeta CDR3 rearrangement, sequence reads were collapsed and filtered. For each sample, productive Simpson clonality was calculated as the square root of Simpson's diversity index across productive rearrangements. TCRdb took this table from immuneACCESS and kept in-frame rearrangements with V and J called. Such tables lack part of the clones; where checked against another copy, unresolved V genes explain under half of the gap, and the rest is unexplained. The V and J calls and the clone size are those of that table, but D and trimming were determined from the DNA. This sample is represented by under 400,000 clones; around 89% of them were singletons. Roughly 6.8% of the sample comes from the top ten.

Whole blood was collected in K2EDTA tubes by collaborating institutions according to the institutions' own protocols. For TCRbeta analysis, collaborators shipped samples in one of three forms: frozen whole blood, isolated PBMCs, or DNA extracted from either of those sample types. In regard to this clone: The clone's antigen remains unknown. No base quality information exists; no much larger clone differs at one position.

The TCR was taken from a man aged 18 to 35 with active or convalescent COVID-19. The specimen sequenced was peripheral blood. The rearranged chain carries TRBV13 and TRBJ1-6; TRBD1 matches 9 bases in the middle. Read as DNA, the sequence is TGTGCCAGCAGCTTTTGGACAGGGGATTCACCCCTCCACTTT. It translates to CASSFWTGDSPLHF.